Listed here is a single TCR beta chain. Its cognate antigen is unknown. Produced via immunoSEQ multiplex PCR; TCRdb's table is partial and in-frame only. The sample has 50,000 or so clones, nearly 95% seen once. The CDR3 contains 13 residues. V lost 3 bases and J lost 4, with 10 bases in between. Germline V gives CDR1 MNHNS, CDR2 SASEGT. This sample is drawn from a study of cytomegalovirus exposure and HLA in healthy donors. About the study: The same platform was used for the 110 or so validation repertoires and the 600 to 700 first-cohort repertoires, a later analysis reported.

Donors were drawn from the approximately 120-subject validation cohort, separate from the approximately 640-subject first cohort. Study-level results: Rare TCR sequences predominated, though certain public TCRs were found in many donors. According to the study, about 180 TCR beta chains were cytomegalovirus-associated.

The sample taken for sequencing was PBMCs. The receptor comes from a woman aged 18 to 35 in good health and CMV-seropositive. V is TRBV6-1 and J is TRBJ2-7, with D perhaps TRBD2 (6 bases). The CDR3 loop is CASSERGRYEQYF. Written as DNA, the CDR3 is TGTGCCAGCAGTGAGCGGGGTAGGTACGAGCAGTACTTC.